Shown below are 10 T cell receptor beta chains from a single sample sequenced in a study of blood T cell repertoires in COVID-19. TCRdb's copy holds only in-frame clones and misses some; the assay was immunoSEQ multiplex PCR. The sample consists of over 400,000 clones, 70% to 90% of them appearing once. The sample comprised peripheral blood. The receptors stem from a human donor in a cohort sampled during active COVID-19.

The V and J genes are TRBV7-3 and TRBJ2-2; 10 bases fit TRBD2. The CDR3 contains 21 residues. Germline assignment: CDR1 SGHTA and CDR2 FQGTGA. V lost 5 bases and J lost 1; bases outside the gene matches: 19. CDR3 sequence: CASSPFNGVRGTSENTGELFF. Written as DNA, the CDR3 is TGTGCCAGCAGCCCATTTAACGGCGTAAGAGGGACTAGCGAGAACACCGGGGAGCTGTTTTTT.

J is TRBJ1-5 and V is TRBV6-1; 8 bases map to TRBD1. This CDR3 has 16 residues. The ends lost 2 bases at V and 1 base at J; junction bases unmatched: 4. In germline, CDR1 is MNHNS, CDR2 SASEGT. CDR3 sequence (DNA): TGTGCCAGCAGTGAACCCCGGGACAGGAGCAATCAGCCCCAGCATTTT. Protein sequence: CASSEPRDRSNQPQHF.

This sequence joins TRBV18 and TRBJ1-2; no definite D call. CDR1 and CDR2 from the germline V gene are KGHSH and LQKENI. The CDR3 runs to 15 residues. The ends were cut back, 4 bases at V and 6 bases at J, with 18 bases in the middle. CDR3 in DNA: TGTGCCAGCTCACTTATTTTGGGAGGCGAGGATGGCTACACCTTC. Encoded protein: CASSLILGGEDGYTF.

V is TRBV24-1 and J is TRBJ2-1; 9 bases align to TRBD1. The CDR3 is made up of 16 amino acids. J lost 8 bases, V lost 3 bases, and 10 bases had no gene match. Per the germline V gene, CDR1 is KGHDR and CDR2 is SFDVKD. In nucleotides, the CDR3 is TGTGCCACCAGTGATACAACCGGGACAGGGAACTATGAGCAGTTCTTC. It yields the protein CATSDTTGTGNYEQFF.

The genes are TRBV6-5 and TRBJ2-3; D might be TRBD1 (6 bases). The CDR3 has 14 amino acids. CDR1 and CDR2 from the germline V gene are MNHEY and SVGAGI. Trimming left V 8 bases short and J 2 bases short, with 14 bases between. Here the CDR3 DNA reads TGTGCCAGCCTTCCTAGGGGGATCACAGATACGCAGTATTTT. Residues: CASLPRGITDTQYF.

V gene TRBV19 combines with J gene TRBJ2-7; D is unresolved. Trimming left V 4 bases short and J 3 bases short, with 10 bases between. CDR3 length equals 13 residues. The germline V gene has CDR1 LNHDA and CDR2 SQIVND (reference sequence). In nucleotides, the CDR3 is TGTGCCAGTAGTAAAAAACGGAGCTACGAGCAGTACTTC. This sequence encodes CASSKKRSYEQYF.

The V and J genes are TRBV14 and TRBJ2-2, with 14 bases that match TRBD2. After removal of 4 bases from V and 5 bases from J, the junction contained 3 bases not matched to a gene. Germline V lookup: CDR1 SGHDN, CDR2 FVKESK. CDR3 length equals 16 residues. The CDR3 region is CASSLRTSGGTGELFF. The CDR3 DNA reads TGTGCCAGCAGCCTTCGGACTAGCGGGGGGACCGGGGAGCTGTTTTTT.

The chain links TRBV30 to TRBJ1-2; 7 nucleotides agree with TRBD1. Germline CDR1 and CDR2: GTSNPN and SVGIG (reference sequence). The CDR3 consists of 13 residues. The trim removed 4 bases at V and 2 bases at J, leaving 4 bases unmatched. CDR3 in DNA: TGTGCCTGGATCATGGACAGGAACTATGGCTACACCTTC. Encoded protein: CAWIMDRNYGYTF.

The J gene is TRBJ1-1, the V gene TRBV3-1 (or the pseudogene TRBV3-2); D is unresolved. The V end lost 0 bases, the J end lost 11 bases, and 16 bases lay between the germline ends. Germline CDR1 is LGHDT and CDR2 is YNNKEL (reference sequence). The CDR3 has 14 residues. CDR3 nucleotides: TGTGCCAGCAGCCAAGAGATGGGAGAACAAGGGGCTTTCTTT. Residues: CASSQEMGEQGAFF.

This clone was observed once. V is TRBV3-1 (or the pseudogene TRBV3-2) and J is TRBJ2-1; 7 bases agree with TRBD2. V lost 4 bases to trimming and J lost 9 bases; unmatched junction nucleotides: 3. CDR1 is LGHDT and CDR2 is YNNKEL in the germline V gene (reference sequence). The CDR3 runs 12 residues. The CDR3 spells CASSPGGGEQFF. In DNA, the CDR3 is TGTGCCAGCAGCCCGGGAGGCGGTGAGCAGTTCTTC.